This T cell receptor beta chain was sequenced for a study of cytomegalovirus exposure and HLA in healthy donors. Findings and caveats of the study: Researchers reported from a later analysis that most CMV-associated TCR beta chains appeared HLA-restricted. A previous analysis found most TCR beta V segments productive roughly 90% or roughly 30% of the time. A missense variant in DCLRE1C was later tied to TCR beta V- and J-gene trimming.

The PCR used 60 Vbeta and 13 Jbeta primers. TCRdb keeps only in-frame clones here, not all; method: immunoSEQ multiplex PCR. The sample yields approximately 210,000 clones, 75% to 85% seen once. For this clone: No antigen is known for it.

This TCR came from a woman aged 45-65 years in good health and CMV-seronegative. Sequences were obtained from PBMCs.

The CDR3 bases are TGTGCCAGCAGCTCCCGGGACAGGGACGGCTACACCTTC. Translation: CASSSRDRDGYTF. The genes are TRBV9 and TRBJ1-2, with TRBD1 identical over 9 bases. CDR3 length: 13 amino acids. J was trimmed by 8 bases and V by 4 bases; bases with no gene match: 6. The germline CDR1 and CDR2 sequences are SGDLS and YYNGEE.